This TCR beta chain was identified during a study of blood T cell repertoires in COVID-19. Study-level information: COVID-19 samples, acute and convalescent, were from the United States, Italy and Spain. Sources were T cells, B-cell-depleted T cells, or PBMCs; the material itself was cDNA or gDNA.

Seattle's enrolled individuals joined amid active infection and were then monitored longitudinally. Authors' processing steps: It was from reference gene primer amplification that nucleated cell counts were estimated. Here immunoSEQ multiplex PCR was the method, and the copy in TCRdb shows in-frame clones only, minus some. That table furnishes V, J and clone size, whereas the DNA furnished D and trimming. The table lists approximately 260,000 clones, around 90% of them singletons. The V and J ends lost 4 bases and 10 bases respectively, with 17 bases between them. CDR3 size: 15 residues. Germline values: CDR1 SEHNR, CDR2 FQNEAQ (reference sequence).

The sequence was collected from a woman in her sixties or seventies with COVID-19, enrolled during active disease. The chain combines TRBV7-9 with TRBJ1-6; D is perhaps TRBD1 (5 bases). Material for sequencing was peripheral blood. In nucleotides, the CDR3 is TGTGCCAGCAGCTCGTCAGAGGGACTTCGGTCACCCCTCCACTTT. Residues: CASSSSEGLRSPLHF.